This T cell receptor (beta chain) came from a study of cytomegalovirus exposure and HLA in healthy donors. CDR1 and CDR2 from the germline V gene are SGHRS and YFSETQ. V shed 3 bases and J 0 bases; nucleotides not matched to a gene: 2. CDR3 length: 15 residues. This clone was detected only once. Profiled with immunoSEQ multiplex PCR; TCRdb holds only in-frame clones, not every one. The table lists fewer than 150,000 clones, about 90% of them singletons. Sequencing was done on a sample of PBMCs. The receptor was derived from a man aged 25-45 years in good health and CMV-seronegative. The V gene is TRBV5-1, the J gene TRBJ2-1; the match to TRBD2 covers 8 bases. The CDR3 DNA is TGCGCCAGCAGCTCGGGAGGGGGCTCCTACAATGAGCAGTTCTTC. Translation gives CASSSGGGSYNEQFF.